The clone carrying this TCR beta chain was counted once. Its antigen is not identified. The data derive from a study of Tregs in tolerant kidney transplant recipients. Across the whole study: Recipients received nonmyeloablative bone marrow transplants from related graft donors, with transient mixed chimerism. Study-wide results and limits: Few patients were studied, so findings need validation in larger groups. Biological reproducibility was not directly addressed, but technical replication error appeared minimal. Some patients' samples used different primers over time, so nucleotide sequences weren't comparable.

In germline, CDR1 is ENHRY, CDR2 SYGVKD. The CDR3 spans 17 residues. J was trimmed by 4 bases and V by 2 bases; bases with no gene match: 7. Profiling relied on immunoSEQ multiplex PCR, and the TCRdb table lists in-frame clones only, not all of them. The table includes approximately 69,000 clones, less than 90% detected once. The chain uses TRBV10-3 and TRBJ2-5; 13 bases are a match to TRBD2. The sequencing here drew on CD4+ T cells from blood, taken before the transplant. This TCR came from a human donor who received a combined kidney and bone marrow transplant. The CDR3 reads CAISETRLAGGGETQYF. The DNA for the CDR3 is TGTGCCATCAGTGAGACGAGACTAGCGGGAGGCGGAGAGACCCAGTACTTC.